The clone carrying this TCR beta chain was seen a few times. As yet, its antigen is unknown. These data are taken from a study of T cell repertoires in cytomegalovirus infection. Study-wide background: Selection of CMV epitopes for the study included recently identified HLA-C-restricted and well-studied HLA-B-restricted ones. It was the public TCR beta signatures that indicated both CMV infection and matching HLA type.

Germline loops: CDR1 MNHEY, CDR2 SVGEGT. This CDR3 spans 16 amino acids. Trimming shortened V by 4 bases and J by 0 bases, and 13 bases separated the two germline ends. The study, taken as a whole, reports: Clonotype analysis showed dominance of the ex vivo response by HLA-C-restricted CMV-specific TCR beta clonotypes. Summed public TCR beta family frequency identified CMV carriers bearing the relevant HLA.

TCRdb passed the reads through MiXCR, listing each CDR3 protein once. The top ten clones hold roughly 13% of a sample with 650,000 to 900,000 distinct CDR3 sequences, just under 30% of them seen once. The sequence was collected from a human donor in good health (CMV status not recorded). Some clones in this sample may be carry-over from other donors' samples. This specimen was cultured CD8+ T cells from PBMCs, taken from culture after CMV antigen stimulation. J is TRBJ1-5 and V is TRBV6-2 or TRBV6-3; D ambiguous. The CDR3 DNA is TGTGCCAGCAGTTCCTTTACAGAGCCTAGCAATCAGCCCCAGCATTTT. Its protein product is CASSSFTEPSNQPQHF.